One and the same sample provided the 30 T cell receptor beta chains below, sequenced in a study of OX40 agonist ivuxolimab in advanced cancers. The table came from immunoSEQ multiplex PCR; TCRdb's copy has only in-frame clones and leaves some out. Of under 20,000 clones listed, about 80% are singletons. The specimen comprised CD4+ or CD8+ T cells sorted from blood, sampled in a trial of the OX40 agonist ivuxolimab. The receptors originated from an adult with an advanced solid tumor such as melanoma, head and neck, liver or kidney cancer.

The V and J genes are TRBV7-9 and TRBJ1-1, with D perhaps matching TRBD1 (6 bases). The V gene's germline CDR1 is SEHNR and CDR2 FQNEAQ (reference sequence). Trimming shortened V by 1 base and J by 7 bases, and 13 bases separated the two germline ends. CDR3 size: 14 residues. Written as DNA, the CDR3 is TGTGCCAGCAGCTTAGGCGGGGGCGTAGTTGAAGCTTTCTTT. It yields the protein CASSLGGGVVEAFF.

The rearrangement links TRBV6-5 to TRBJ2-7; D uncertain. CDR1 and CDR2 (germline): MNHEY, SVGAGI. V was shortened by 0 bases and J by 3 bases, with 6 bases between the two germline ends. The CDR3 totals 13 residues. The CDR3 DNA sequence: TGTGCCAGCAGTTACTCGATCAGCTACGAGCAGTACTTC. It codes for CASSYSISYEQYF.

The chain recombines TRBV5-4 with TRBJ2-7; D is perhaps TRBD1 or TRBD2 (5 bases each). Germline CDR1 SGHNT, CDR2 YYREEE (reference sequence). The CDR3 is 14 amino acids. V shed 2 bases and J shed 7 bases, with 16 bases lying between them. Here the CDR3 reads CASSFFQGSGEQYF. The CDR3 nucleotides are TGTGCCAGCAGCTTCTTTCAGGGATCGGGAGAGCAGTACTTC.

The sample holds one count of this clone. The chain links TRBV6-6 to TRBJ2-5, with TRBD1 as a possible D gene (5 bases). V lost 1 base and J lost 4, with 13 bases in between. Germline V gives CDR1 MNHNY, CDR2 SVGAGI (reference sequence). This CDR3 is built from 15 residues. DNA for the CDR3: TGTGCCAGCAGTTACTGGGGCCTTGGATTAGAGACCCAGTACTTC. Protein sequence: CASSYWGLGLETQYF.

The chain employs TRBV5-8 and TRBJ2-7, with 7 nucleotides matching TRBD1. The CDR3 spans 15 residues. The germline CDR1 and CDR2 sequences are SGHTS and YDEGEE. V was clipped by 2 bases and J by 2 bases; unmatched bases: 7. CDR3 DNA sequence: TGTGCCAGCAGCTTTAGACAGGGCATAGCCTACGAGCAGTACTTC. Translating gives CASSFRQGIAYEQYF.

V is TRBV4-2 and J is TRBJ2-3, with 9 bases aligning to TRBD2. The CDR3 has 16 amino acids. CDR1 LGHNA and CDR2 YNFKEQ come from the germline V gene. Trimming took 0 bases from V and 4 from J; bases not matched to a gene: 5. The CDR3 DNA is TGTGCCAGCAGCCAAGATTCCAGCGGGGGGCCAGATACGCAGTATTTT. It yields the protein CASSQDSSGGPDTQYF.

The CDR3 DNA reads as TGTGCCAGCAGCTTAGGGGGACAGCAATACGAGCAGTACTTC. This codes for CASSLGGQQYEQYF. This sequence joins TRBV7-6 and TRBJ2-7; 7 bases map to TRBD1. The CDR3 contains 14 residues. Germline V gene data show CDR1 as SGHVS and CDR2 as FNYEAQ. The V gene end was trimmed by 1 base and the J gene end by 4 bases; junction bases not matched to a gene: 4.

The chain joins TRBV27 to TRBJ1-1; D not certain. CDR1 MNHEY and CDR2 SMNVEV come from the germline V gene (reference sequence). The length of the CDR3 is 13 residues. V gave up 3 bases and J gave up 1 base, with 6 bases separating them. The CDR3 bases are TGTGCCAGCAGTTTTGGTGGGAACACTGAAGCTTTCTTT. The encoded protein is CASSFGGNTEAFF.

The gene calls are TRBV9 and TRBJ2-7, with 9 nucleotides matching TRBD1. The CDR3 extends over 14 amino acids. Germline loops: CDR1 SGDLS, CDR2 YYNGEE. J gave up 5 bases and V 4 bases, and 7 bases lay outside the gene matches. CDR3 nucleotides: TGTGCCAGCAGCCCCTGGACAGGGGACGACGAGCAGTACTTC. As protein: CASSPWTGDDEQYF.

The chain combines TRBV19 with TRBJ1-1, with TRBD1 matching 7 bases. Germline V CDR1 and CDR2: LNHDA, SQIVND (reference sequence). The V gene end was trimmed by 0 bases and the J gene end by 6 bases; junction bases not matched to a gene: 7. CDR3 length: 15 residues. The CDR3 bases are TGTGCCAGTAGTATAGAGCCAGGGGGGTTCGCTGAAGCTTTCTTT. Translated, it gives CASSIEPGGFAEAFF.

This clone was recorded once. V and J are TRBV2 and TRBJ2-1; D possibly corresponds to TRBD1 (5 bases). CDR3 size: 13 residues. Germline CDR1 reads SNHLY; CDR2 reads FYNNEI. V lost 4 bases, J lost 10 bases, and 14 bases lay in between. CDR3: CASSGGPQEEQFF. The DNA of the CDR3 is TGTGCCAGCAGTGGGGGCCCACAAGAGGAGCAGTTCTTC.

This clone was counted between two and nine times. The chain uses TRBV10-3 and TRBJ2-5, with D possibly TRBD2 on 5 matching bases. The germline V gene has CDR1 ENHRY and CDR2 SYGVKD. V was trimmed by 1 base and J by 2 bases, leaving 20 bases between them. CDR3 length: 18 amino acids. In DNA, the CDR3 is TGTGCCATCAGTGAGTGGTCTAGTGGGGAGAGCCTGCAAGAGACCCAGTACTTC. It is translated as CAISEWSSGESLQETQYF.

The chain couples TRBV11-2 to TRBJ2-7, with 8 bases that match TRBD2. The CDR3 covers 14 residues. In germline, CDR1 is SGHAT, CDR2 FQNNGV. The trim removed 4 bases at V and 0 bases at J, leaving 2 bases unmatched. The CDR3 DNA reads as TGTGCCAGCAGCTATAGCGGGACCTCCTACGAGCAGTACTTC. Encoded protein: CASSYSGTSYEQYF.

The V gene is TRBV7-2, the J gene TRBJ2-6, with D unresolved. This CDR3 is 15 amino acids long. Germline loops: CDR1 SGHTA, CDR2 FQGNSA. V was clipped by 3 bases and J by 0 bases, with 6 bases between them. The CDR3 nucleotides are TGTGCCAGCAGCTTTGGCGTCTCTGGGGCCAACGTCCTGACTTTC. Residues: CASSFGVSGANVLTF.

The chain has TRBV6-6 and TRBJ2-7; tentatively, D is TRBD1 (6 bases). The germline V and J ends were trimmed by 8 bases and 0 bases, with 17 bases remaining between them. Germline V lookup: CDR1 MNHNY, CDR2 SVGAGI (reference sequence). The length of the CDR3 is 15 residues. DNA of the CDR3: TGTGCCAGCTTAGATAAGGACAGTAACTCCTACGAGCAGTACTTC. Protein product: CASLDKDSNSYEQYF.

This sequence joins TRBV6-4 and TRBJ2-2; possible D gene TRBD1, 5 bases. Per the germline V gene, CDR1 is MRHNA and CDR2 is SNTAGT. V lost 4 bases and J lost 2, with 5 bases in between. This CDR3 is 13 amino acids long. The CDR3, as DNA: TGTGCCAGCAGTGGGACAAACACCGGGGAGCTGTTTTTT. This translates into CASSGTNTGELFF.

This chain's CDR3 is CASIGVGQGAERENIQYF. CDR3 in DNA: TGTGCCAGCATTGGAGTTGGACAGGGGGCGGAAAGAGAAAACATTCAGTACTTC. V usage is TRBV6-4 and J usage is TRBJ2-4; TRBD1 aligns across 11 bases. The CDR3 sequence is 18 residues long. Germline assignment: CDR1 MRHNA and CDR2 SNTAGT. V trimming: 7 bases; J trimming: 5 bases; junction bases outside the gene matches: 16.

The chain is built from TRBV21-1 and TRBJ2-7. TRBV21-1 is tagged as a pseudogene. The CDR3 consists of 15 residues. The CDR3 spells CASSKEGGLIYEQYF. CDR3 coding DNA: TGTGCCAGCAGCAAAGAAGGGGGGCTCATATACGAGCAGTACTTC.

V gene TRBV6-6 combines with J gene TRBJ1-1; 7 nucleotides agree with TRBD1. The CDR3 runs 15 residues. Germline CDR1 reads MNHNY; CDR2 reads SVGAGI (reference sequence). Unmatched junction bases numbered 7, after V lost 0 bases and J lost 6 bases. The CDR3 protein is CASSYSPTGSPEAFF. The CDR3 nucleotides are TGTGCCAGCAGTTACTCCCCGACAGGGTCTCCTGAAGCTTTCTTT.

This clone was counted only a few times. In nucleotides, the CDR3 is TGTGCCAGCAGCTCCCTAGCGGGAGAGCAGTTCTTC. This gives the protein CASSSLAGEQFF. The V call is TRBV7-3, the J call TRBJ2-1; TRBD2 agrees at 9 bases. The CDR3 spans 12 residues. Per the germline V gene, CDR1 is SGHTA and CDR2 is FQGTGA. Trimming took 4 bases from V and 10 from J; bases not matched to a gene: 2.

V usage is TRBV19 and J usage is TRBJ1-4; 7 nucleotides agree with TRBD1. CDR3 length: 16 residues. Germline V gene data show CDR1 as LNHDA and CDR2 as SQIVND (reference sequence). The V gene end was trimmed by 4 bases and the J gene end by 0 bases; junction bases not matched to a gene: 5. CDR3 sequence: CASSTRGFATNEKLFF. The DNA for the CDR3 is TGTGCCAGTAGTACCAGGGGGTTTGCAACTAATGAAAAACTGTTTTTT.

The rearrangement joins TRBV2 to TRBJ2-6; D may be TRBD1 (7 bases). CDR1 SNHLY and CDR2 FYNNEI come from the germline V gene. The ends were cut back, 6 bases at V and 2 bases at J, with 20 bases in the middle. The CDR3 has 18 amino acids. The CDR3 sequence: CASRDFRQGLPGANVLTF. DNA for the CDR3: TGTGCCAGCAGGGACTTCAGACAGGGACTGCCTGGGGCCAACGTCCTGACTTTC.

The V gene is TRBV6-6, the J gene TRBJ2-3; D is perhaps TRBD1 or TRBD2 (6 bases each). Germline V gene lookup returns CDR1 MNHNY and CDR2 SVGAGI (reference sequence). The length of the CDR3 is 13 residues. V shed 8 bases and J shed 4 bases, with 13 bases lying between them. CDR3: CASGGGAADTQYF. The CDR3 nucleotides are TGTGCCAGCGGGGGCGGGGCCGCAGATACGCAGTATTTT.

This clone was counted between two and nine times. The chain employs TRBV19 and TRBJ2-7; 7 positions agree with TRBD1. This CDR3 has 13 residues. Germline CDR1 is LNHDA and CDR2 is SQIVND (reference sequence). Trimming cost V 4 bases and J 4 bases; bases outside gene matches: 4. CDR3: CASSKGQLYEQYF. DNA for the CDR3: TGTGCCAGTAGTAAGGGACAGCTGTACGAGCAGTACTTC.

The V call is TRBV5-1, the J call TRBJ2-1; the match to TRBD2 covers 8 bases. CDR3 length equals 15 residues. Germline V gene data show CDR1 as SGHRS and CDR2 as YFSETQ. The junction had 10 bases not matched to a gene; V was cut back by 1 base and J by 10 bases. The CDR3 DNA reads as TGCGCCAGCAGCTTGCAGCGAGCGGGAGAGGTGGAGCAGTTCTTC. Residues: CASSLQRAGEVEQFF.

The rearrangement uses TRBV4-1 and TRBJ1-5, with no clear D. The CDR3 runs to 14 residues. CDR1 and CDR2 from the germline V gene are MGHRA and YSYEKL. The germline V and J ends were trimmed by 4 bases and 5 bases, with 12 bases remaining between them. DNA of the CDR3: TGCGCCAGCAGCCCGACGGTTACTTATCAGCCCCAGCATTTT. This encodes CASSPTVTYQPQHF.

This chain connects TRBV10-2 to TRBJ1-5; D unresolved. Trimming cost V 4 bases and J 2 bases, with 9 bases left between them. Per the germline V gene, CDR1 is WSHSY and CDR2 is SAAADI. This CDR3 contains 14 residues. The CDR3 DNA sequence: TGCGCCAGCAGTGTTGCACTTGGCAATCAGCCCCAGCATTTT. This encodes CASSVALGNQPQHF.

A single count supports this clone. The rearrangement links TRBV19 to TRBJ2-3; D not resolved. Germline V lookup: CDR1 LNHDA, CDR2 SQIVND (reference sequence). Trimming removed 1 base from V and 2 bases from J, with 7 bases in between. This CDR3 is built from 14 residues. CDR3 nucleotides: TGTGCCAGTAGTATAGGCAGAGCCACAGATACGCAGTATTTT. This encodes CASSIGRATDTQYF.

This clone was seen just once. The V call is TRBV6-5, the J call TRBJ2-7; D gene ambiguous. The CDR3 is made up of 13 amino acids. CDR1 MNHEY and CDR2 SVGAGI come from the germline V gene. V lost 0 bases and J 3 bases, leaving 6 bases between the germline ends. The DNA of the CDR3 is TGTGCCAGCAGTTACTCAAAAAGCTACGAGCAGTACTTC. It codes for CASSYSKSYEQYF.

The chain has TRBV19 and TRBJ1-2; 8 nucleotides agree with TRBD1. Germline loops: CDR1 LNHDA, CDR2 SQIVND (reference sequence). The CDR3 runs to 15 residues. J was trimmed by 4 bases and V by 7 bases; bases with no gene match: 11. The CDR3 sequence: CASTQDRDLGYGYTF. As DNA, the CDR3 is TGTGCCAGTACCCAGGACAGGGATTTGGGCTATGGCTACACCTTC. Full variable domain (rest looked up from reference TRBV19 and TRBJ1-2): DGGITQSPKYLFRKEGQNVTLSCEQNLNHDAMYWYRQDPGQGLRLIYYSQIVNDFQKGDIAEGYSVSREKKESFPLTVTSAQKNPTAFYLCASTQDRDLGYGYTFGSGTRLTVV.